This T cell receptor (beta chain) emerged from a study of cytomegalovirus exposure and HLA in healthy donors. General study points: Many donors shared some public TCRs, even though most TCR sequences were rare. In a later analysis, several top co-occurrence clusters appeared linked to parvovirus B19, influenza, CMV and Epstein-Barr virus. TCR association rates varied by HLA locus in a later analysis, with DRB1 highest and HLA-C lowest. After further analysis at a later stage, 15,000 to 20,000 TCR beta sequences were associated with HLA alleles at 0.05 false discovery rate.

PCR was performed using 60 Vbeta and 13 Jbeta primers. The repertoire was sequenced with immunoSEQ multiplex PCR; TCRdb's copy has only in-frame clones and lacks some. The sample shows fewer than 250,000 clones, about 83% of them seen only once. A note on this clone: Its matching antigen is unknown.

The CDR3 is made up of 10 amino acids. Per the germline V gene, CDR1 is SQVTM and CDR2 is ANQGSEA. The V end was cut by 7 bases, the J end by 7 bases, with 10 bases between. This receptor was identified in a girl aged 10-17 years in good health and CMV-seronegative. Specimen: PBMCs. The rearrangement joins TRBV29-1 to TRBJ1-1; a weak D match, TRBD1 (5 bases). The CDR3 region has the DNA TGCAGCGCTCGAGACAGTGAAGCTTTCTTT. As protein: CSARDSEAFF.